This T cell receptor (beta chain) was identified during a study of T cell repertoires in ileal Crohn's disease. About the study: Biopsies at the proximal margin of the resected specimen form MI samples.

Profiled with immunoSEQ multiplex PCR; TCRdb holds only in-frame clones, not every one. The sample holds approximately 6,100 clones, over 60% seen once. Time point meaning: proximal margin of the surgical specimen (macroscopically non-inflamed). Sequenced input: ileal tissue. This receptor was taken from an adult with Crohn's disease.

The chain's CDR3 is CASSRQDSFYGYTF. CDR3 nucleotide sequence: TGTGCCAGCAGTCGCCAGGACAGCTTTTATGGCTACACCTTC. The chain is built from TRBV6-6 and TRBJ1-2; possible D gene TRBD1, 6 bases. V dropped 5 bases and J dropped 5 bases, with 15 bases sitting between them. This CDR3 is 14 amino acids long. Per the germline V gene, CDR1 is MNHNY and CDR2 is SVGAGI (reference sequence).